This T cell receptor (beta chain) was identified in a study of cytomegalovirus exposure and HLA in healthy donors. Vbeta (60) and Jbeta (13) primers were used in the PCR. Method: immunoSEQ multiplex PCR; TCRdb's copy keeps in-frame clones and lacks some. The table has approximately 38,000 clones, 66% seen once. Whole-study findings and limits: Analyses of presence and absence presupposed an approximately uniform sequencing depth across donors. An analysis that was carried out later associated 16,000 or so TCR beta sequences with HLA alleles at 0.05 false discovery rate.

With regard to this clone: Antigen: not known.

Germline lookup yields CDR1 LNHNV and CDR2 YYDKDF (reference sequence). The CDR3 covers 14 residues. Trimming at V came to 8 bases and at J to 6 bases, leaving 10 bases not matched to a gene. Each of the donors was a healthy bone marrow donor. This receptor was taken from a man aged 50 to 59 in good health and CMV-seropositive. This chain joins TRBV15 and TRBJ1-5, with 7 bases lining up with TRBD1. What was sequenced was PBMCs. CDR3 protein: CATRQTGLSQPQHF. In DNA form, the CDR3 reads TGTGCCACCCGACAGACAGGGTTGTCTCAGCCCCAGCATTTT.